What follows are 17 T cell receptor beta chains derived from one specimen sequenced in a study of human T cells and chemical hapten exposure (dated by TCRdb to about 2021). Per the publication, the time point label means: pre-sensitization, week 0. What the treatment or condition label conveys for this sample: therapeutic diphenylcyclopropenone sensitization with weekly scalp DPC. Library method: RACE. The sequencer listed for this sample is NextSeq 500. The public reads were run again by TCRdb, first through fastp at Q25 and then through MiXCR, and only productive beta chains were kept. Rows with a matching CDR3 protein are joined into one entry that keeps the most common DNA and genes. The sample table contains 35,000 to 45,000 distinct CDR3 sequences; only one count was recorded for under 15% of them. The ten largest clones capture about 5.7% of the sample. The specimen was whole blood, collected in connection with sensitization to the hapten diphenylcyclopropenone (DPC). The receptors were gathered from a woman in her twenties or thirties with alopecia areata. Some clones in this sample may be carry-over from other donors' samples.

This clonotype was counted at least ten times. This sequence joins TRBV2 and TRBJ2-7; TRBD1 might be the D (5 bases). The CDR3 loop spans 13 amino acids. The germline CDR1 and CDR2 sequences are SNHLY and FYNNEI. The V end lost 4 bases, the J end lost 6 bases, and 13 bases lay between the germline ends. The CDR3 spells CASSVGQGTEQYF. The DNA for the CDR3 is TGTGCCAGCAGTGTGGGGCAGGGAACCGAGCAGTACTTC.

The table lists this clonotype with many counts. The chain's CDR3 is CASSFSGDTEAFF. The CDR3 bases are TGTGCCAGCAGCTTTTCAGGGGACACTGAAGCTTTCTTT. This sequence joins TRBV7-3 and TRBJ1-1, with D perhaps TRBD1 (6 bases). V lost 3 bases, J lost 3 bases, and 8 bases lay in between. Germline CDR1 SGHTA, CDR2 FQGTGA. There are 13 residues in the CDR3.

This clonotype was seen a handful of times. This chain connects TRBV5-1 to TRBJ2-7, with a possible D match to TRBD2 (5 bases). The CDR3 sequence is 15 residues long. The germline gives CDR1 SGHRS, CDR2 YFSETQ. Trimming took 5 bases from V and 4 from J, leaving 19 bases between them. The CDR3 region has the DNA TGCGCCAGCAGTTATCGCCCGGGCCCGGGATACGAGCAGTACTTC. Its translation is CASSYRPGPGYEQYF.

This clonotype was detected ten times or more. V gene TRBV7-6 combines with J gene TRBJ1-1; TRBD1 matches at 7 bases. Trimming removed 3 bases from V and 2 bases from J; junction bases left unmatched: 3. The CDR3 is made up of 14 amino acids. Germline CDR1 and CDR2: SGHVS and FNYEAQ. The CDR3: CASSLLGGNTEAFF. In DNA, the CDR3 is TGTGCCAGCAGCTTGCTAGGGGGCAACACTGAAGCTTTCTTT.

This chain uses TRBV10-3 with TRBJ2-7; 8 nucleotides align to TRBD2. The CDR3 sequence is 16 residues long. V shed 5 bases and J 0 bases; nucleotides not matched to a gene: 9. Germline V CDR1 and CDR2: ENHRY, SYGVKD. The CDR3 loop is CAISFPRGGLSYEQYF. The DNA of the CDR3 is TGTGCCATCAGTTTCCCCCGGGGGGGGCTCTCCTACGAGCAGTACTTC.

This clonotype has a count of ten or more. V gene TRBV20-1 combines with J gene TRBJ1-5; TRBD1 matches 7 bases. The CDR3 contains 17 residues. The trim removed 2 bases at V and 0 bases at J, leaving 10 bases unmatched. CDR1 DFQATT and CDR2 SNEGSKA come from the germline V gene (reference sequence). Here the CDR3 DNA reads TGCAGTGCTAGAACTTACAGGGGTACCCATAGCAATCAGCCCCAGCATTTT. This codes for CSARTYRGTHSNQPQHF.

This clonotype was detected only a few times. V and J are TRBV6-5 and TRBJ2-5; 10 nucleotides align to TRBD2. Germline-derived CDR1 and CDR2 are MNHEY and SVGAGI. V shed 8 bases and J 4 bases; nucleotides not matched to a gene: 10. The CDR3 extends over 15 amino acids. The CDR3 sequence is CASAYSTSGTETQYF. The CDR3 DNA follows: TGTGCCAGCGCCTATTCTACTAGCGGGACAGAGACCCAGTACTTC.

This chain links TRBV29-1 with TRBJ2-1; D may be TRBD2 (5 bases). Germline V gene lookup returns CDR1 SQVTM and CDR2 ANQGSEA. The CDR3 covers 10 residues. V lost 6 bases and J 10 bases, leaving 10 bases between the germline ends. CDR3 bases: TGCAGCGTGGGAGCCGGGGAGCAGTTCTTC. Its protein is CSVGAGEQFF.

This clonotype was recorded many times. The chain recombines TRBV7-2 with TRBJ2-7; TRBD1 aligns across 7 bases. The CDR3 is 15 amino acids. Germline V CDR1 and CDR2: SGHTA, FQGNSA. J lost 1 base, V lost 2 bases, and 5 bases had no gene match. The DNA for the CDR3 is TGTGCCAGCAGCTTAAGTCCGGGACAGTCCTACGAGCAGTACTTC. Residues: CASSLSPGQSYEQYF. Combining the CDR3 with reference TRBV7-2 and TRBJ2-7 gives the whole variable domain GAGVSQSPSNKVTEKGKDVELRCDPISGHTALYWYRQSLGQGLEFLIYFQGNSAPDKSGLPSDRFSAERTGGSVSTLTIQRTQQEDSAVYLCASSLSPGQSYEQYFGPGTRLTVT.

This sequence joins TRBV18 and TRBJ2-7; maybe TRBD2 (6 bases). This CDR3 is 13 amino acids long. Germline-derived CDR1 and CDR2 are KGHSH and LQKENI. V was pared by 3 bases and J by 6 bases, with 12 bases between. The CDR3 nucleotides read TGTGCCAGCTCACCCAGGGAGGTTGGCGAGCAGTACTTC. It is translated as CASSPREVGEQYF.

This clonotype was counted many times. The chain carries TRBV7-9 and TRBJ2-1, with TRBD2 matching over 15 bases. Unmatched junction bases numbered 13, after V lost 6 bases and J lost 7 bases. The CDR3 covers 18 residues. Germline V gene lookup returns CDR1 SEHNR and CDR2 FQNEAQ (reference sequence). CDR3 nucleotide sequence: TGTGCCAGCAGGCGGACTAGCGGGAGGGCCGGGAAGGCTAATGAGCAGTTCTTC. This encodes CASRRTSGRAGKANEQFF.

The V call is TRBV19, the J call TRBJ2-1; 11 positions agree with TRBD2. This CDR3 has 15 residues. The J segment lost 2 bases and the V segment lost 4 bases, leaving 1 base of the junction unmatched. The germline V gene encodes CDR1 LNHDA and CDR2 SQIVND (reference sequence). This chain's CDR3 is CASSRTSGPYNEQFF. In nucleotides, the CDR3 is TGTGCCAGTAGTAGGACTAGCGGGCCCTACAATGAGCAGTTCTTC.

This clonotype was counted at least ten times. The chain links TRBV29-1 to TRBJ2-3; D possibly uses TRBD1 or TRBD2 (6 bases each). This CDR3 comprises 14 residues. Germline lookup yields CDR1 SQVTM and CDR2 ANQGSEA. Trimming stripped 3 bases from V and 4 bases from J, with 14 bases between. The CDR3 nucleotides read TGCAGCGTTGAGGGAGGAAAGGGGGCAGATACGCAGTATTTT. Translation: CSVEGGKGADTQYF.

This clonotype has a count of ten or more. The CDR3 is CASSSGGQGAFF. DNA for the CDR3: TGTGCCAGCAGCTCAGGGGGACAGGGAGCTTTCTTT. This chain joins TRBV7-6 and TRBJ1-1, with 9 bases fitting TRBD1. Germline CDR1 is SGHVS and CDR2 is FNYEAQ. The CDR3 is 12 amino acids. V was pared by 4 bases and J by 10 bases, with 4 bases of the junction left unmatched.

This rearrangement joins TRBV7-9 to TRBJ2-2; 9 bases agree with TRBD2. Trimming at V came to 5 bases and at J to 0 bases, leaving 13 bases not matched to a gene. The CDR3 spans 19 residues. Germline CDR1 is SEHNR and CDR2 is FQNEAQ (reference sequence). CDR3 coding DNA: TGTGCCAGCAGCGAAGAGGCCCGACTAGCGGCGGCGAACACCGGGGAGCTGTTTTTT. Protein product: CASSEEARLAAANTGELFF. Variable domain in full (rest from reference TRBV7-9 and TRBJ2-2): DTGVSQNPRHKITKRGQNVTFRCDPISEHNRLYWYRQTLGQGPEFLTYFQNEAQLEKSRLLSDRFSAERPKGSFSTLEIQRTEQGDSAMYLCASSEEARLAAANTGELFFGEGSRLTVL.

Notes on this clonotype: This may be a read error: a much more frequent sequence differs by one nucleotide. V and J are TRBV18 and TRBJ2-1; 7 bases map to TRBD2. Germline V lookup: CDR1 KGHSH, CDR2 LQKENI. CDR3 length equals 15 residues. The CDR3 spells CASSPPGGLYNVQFF. The CDR3, as DNA: TGTGCCAGCTCACCACCGGGAGGGCTCTACAATGTGCAGTTCTTC.

This clonotype was seen only a few times. This sequence joins TRBV29-1 and TRBJ2-5; D gene ambiguous. Trimming shortened V by 7 bases and J by 5 bases, and 8 bases separated the two germline ends. There are 10 residues in the CDR3. Germline lookup yields CDR1 SQVTM and CDR2 ANQGSEA. CDR3 DNA sequence: TGCAGCGCGCTAAGCGAGACCCAGTACTTC. The encoded protein is CSALSETQYF.